This paragraph reports one T cell receptor beta chain. These data come from a study of T cell responses to AZD1222 COVID-19 vaccine. V gave up 6 bases and J gave up 2 bases; unmatched junction bases: 12. This CDR3 region has 17 residues. The germline V gene encodes CDR1 SNHLY and CDR2 FYNNEI. Profiling relied on immunoSEQ multiplex PCR, and the TCRdb table lists in-frame clones only, not all of them. The repertoire has roughly 200,000 clones, about 86% of them found once; the top ten carry 6% to 8.5%. The sequence was obtained from an adult in good health. J is TRBJ1-3 and V is TRBV2; 8 positions agree with TRBD1. The sequencing here drew on peripheral blood, taken on day 0 of AZD1222 vaccination. The CDR3 here is CASRGQGGTLTGNTIYF. For the CDR3, the DNA is TGTGCCAGCAGAGGACAGGGAGGGACCTTAACTGGAAACACCATATATTTT.